The entry below gives a single TCR beta chain sequence along with its context. This clonotype was counted at least ten times. Its antigen is not yet known. It has no much larger one-base neighbor in the sample; base qualities were not kept. Every donor in the study was a healthy Caucasian. Three pairs of female monozygotic twins, all aged roughly 18 to 29 years, were included in the twin cohort. Using Miltenyi CD45RO+ enrichment and human naive T-cell isolation kits, memory (CD45RO+) and naive T cells were isolated from PBMC. This sample stems from a study of identical twins (dated by TCRdb to 2016 to 2018). For the study in its entirety: To test whether fetal clonotypes persist, the study used deep sequencing on TCR alpha and beta repertoires from monozygotic twins, unrelated adults of various ages, and cord blood. To rule out contamination, the twin experiments were replicated at different times with different library preparation protocols. Overall results and qualifications from the work: Fewer insertions were carried by abundant cord blood beta clonotypes, a similar but weaker trend appeared in young adult naive repertoires, and no such trend appeared in memory repertoires. Compared with coincidental sharing between unrelated individuals, an excess of low generation-probability sequences was observed among out-of-frame TCR alpha sequences shared between twins. Out-of-frame TCR alpha sharing in monozygotic twins was systematically underestimated by recombination models, whereas sharing between unrelated individuals was in agreement with the recombination models. A weaker excess of twin sharing was found in beta out-of-frame sequences because the signal-to-noise ratio was lowered by fewer shared sequences. Conclusions relied on cross-sectional statistical analysis, since the same donors could not be followed over many years. Zero-insertion analyses could be partly confounded by invariant T cells such as MAIT and iNKT, although diverse VJ usage argued against such confounding for most clonotypes.

Library prep was done by 5' RACE. The reads were generated on an Illumina HiSeq 2000. A universal primer binding site was added through template switching, and the final cDNA carried a unique molecular identifier so that TCR cDNA molecules could be counted accurately. Specific primers in the conserved constant-segment region were used to synthesize first-strand cDNA for TCR alpha and beta chains. Each cDNA library was double barcoded, with a SMART-Mk sample barcode plus Illumina barcodes, to control for contamination. TruSeq adapter sequences along with Illumina sample barcodes were introduced in two successive PCR steps. TCR alpha and beta cDNA libraries were sequenced on the Illumina HiSeq platform with custom primers. Per the source publication's procedure: Unique molecular identifiers were extracted from raw reads with MiGEC, and CDR3 positions were determined with MiXCR. Recombination models were inferred per individual with the repgenHMM and IGoR tools using an EM algorithm. The analysis of shared clonotypes was done with the tcR package in R, with sharing normalized by the product of cloneset sizes. To study raw recombination free of thymic and clonal selection effects, out-of-frame nonproductive sequences were analyzed. The public reads were reanalyzed by TCRdb: fastp trimming at Q25, MiXCR alignment, in-frame beta chains only. Identical CDR3 protein sequences are pooled into one entry, listed with their most common genes and DNA. TCRdb's processing, not the authors' own work, is the source of the V and J calls. In this sample the table shows about 200,000 distinct CDR3 sequences, about 7.5% of which occur a single time. Less than 2% of the sample lies in the top ten.

V is reduced by 10 bases and J by 2 bases, leaving a spacing of 18 bases between them. The CDR3 numbers 14 residues from cysteine through phenylalanine. Just the 42-base CDR3 DNA is kept, in frame starting at base 1. According to the germline V gene, CDR1 reads MDHEN and CDR2 reads SYDVKM. The sample also formed part of further work on yellow fever vaccine responses in identical twins. Taken from the second paper: The T cell response to vaccination in identical twins was reported by the authors to appear partly convergent and partly personalized. In the study, vaccine-responding T cell clones were precisely tracked in identical twins.

The chain uses TRBV28 and TRBJ2-7; the D segment may tentatively be TRBD1 or TRBD2, each giving 5 matched bases. The specimen sequenced was memory (CD45RO+) T cells sorted from blood. According to the study, the label for this sample's cell subset or site signals: CD45RO+ enriched T cells. The source is a woman under 30 in good health. The sequence in DNA is TGTGCCACGAGAGAGGGACGCCGCCCCTACGAGCAGTACTTC. Its protein is CATREGRRPYEQYF.